Described below is a single TCR beta chain sequence and its context. These data belong to a study of T cell changes during pregnancy in multiple sclerosis. TCRdb's table, derived via immunoSEQ multiplex PCR, lists solely in-frame clones and lacks some. Counted here are some 43,000 clones, roughly 90% occurring once; the ten biggest clones make up around 1.6%. V lost 7 bases, J lost 5 bases, and 15 bases lay in between. Germline CDR1 and CDR2: MDHEN and SYDVKM. The CDR3 covers 14 residues. The source material was peripheral blood, sampled in the first trimester of pregnancy. The origin of this receptor is a female donor in good health, enrolled as a control in a pregnancy study. V and J are TRBV28 and TRBJ1-5, with D perhaps matching TRBD1 (6 bases). The CDR3: CASTHEGVDQPQHF. The CDR3, as DNA: TGTGCCAGCACCCATGAGGGGGTCGATCAGCCCCAGCATTTT.